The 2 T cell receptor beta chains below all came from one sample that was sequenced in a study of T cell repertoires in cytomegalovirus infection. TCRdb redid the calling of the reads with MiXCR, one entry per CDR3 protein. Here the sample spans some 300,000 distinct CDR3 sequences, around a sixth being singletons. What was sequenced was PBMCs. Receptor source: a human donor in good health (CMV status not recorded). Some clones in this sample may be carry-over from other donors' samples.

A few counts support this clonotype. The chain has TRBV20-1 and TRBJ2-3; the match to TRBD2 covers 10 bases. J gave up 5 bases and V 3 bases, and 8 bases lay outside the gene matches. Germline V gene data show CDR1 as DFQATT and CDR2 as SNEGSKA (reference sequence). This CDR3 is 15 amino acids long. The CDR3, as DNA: TGCAGTGCTAGGTCCAGCGGGGGGGCGAAAGATACGCAGTATTTT. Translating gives CSARSSGGAKDTQYF.

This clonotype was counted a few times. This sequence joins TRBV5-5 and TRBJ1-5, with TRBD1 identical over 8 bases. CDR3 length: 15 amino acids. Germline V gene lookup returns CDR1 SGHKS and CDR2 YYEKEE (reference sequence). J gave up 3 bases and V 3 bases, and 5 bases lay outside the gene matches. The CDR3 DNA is TGTGCCAGCAGCTCCGGACAGGGTTACAATCAGCCCCAGCATTTT. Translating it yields CASSSGQGYNQPQHF.